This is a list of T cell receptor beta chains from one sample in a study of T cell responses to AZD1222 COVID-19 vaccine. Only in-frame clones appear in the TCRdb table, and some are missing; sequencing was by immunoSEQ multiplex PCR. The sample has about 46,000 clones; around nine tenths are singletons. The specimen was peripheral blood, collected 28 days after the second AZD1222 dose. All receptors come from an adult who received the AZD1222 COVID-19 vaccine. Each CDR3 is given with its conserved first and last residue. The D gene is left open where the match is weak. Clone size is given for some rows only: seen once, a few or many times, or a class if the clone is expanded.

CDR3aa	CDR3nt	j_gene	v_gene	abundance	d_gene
CASSSQMNTEAFF	TGTGCCAGCAGTTCACAGATGAACACTGAAGCTTTCTTT	TRBJ1-1	TRBV6-5	.	.
CASSEYGVREQFF	TGCGCCAGCAGTGAGTATGGGGTCCGTGAGCAGTTCTTC	TRBJ2-1	TRBV10-2	.	.
CASSPRADTQYF	TGTGCCAGCAGCCCCAGGGCAGATACGCAGTATTTT	TRBJ2-3	TRBV5-4	.	.
CASSPGFGKNTEAFF	TGTGCCAGCAGTCCCGGATTTGGCAAGAACACTGAAGCTTTCTTT	TRBJ1-1	TRBV27	once	.
CASSQLPQGGSSDTQYF	TGTGCCAGCAGCCAACTCCCCCAGGGAGGGAGCAGCGATACGCAGTATTTT	TRBJ2-3	TRBV3-1/TRBV3-2	.	TRBD2
CASSPLGGSNEQFF	TGTGCCAGCAGCCCCCTAGGGGGGAGCAATGAGCAGTTCTTC	TRBJ2-1	TRBV7-9	.	.
CASSQDWALLGGYTF	TGCGCCAGCAGCCAAGATTGGGCCCTCCTGGGAGGCTACACCTTC	TRBJ1-2	TRBV4-3	.	.
CAISERERPSGTEAFF	TGTGCCATCAGTGAACGAGAAAGGCCCAGCGGCACTGAAGCTTTCTTT	TRBJ1-1	TRBV10-3	once	.
CASSLGQGAETQYF	TGTGCCAGCAGCTTAGGACAGGGTGCAGAGACCCAGTACTTC	TRBJ2-5	TRBV11-2	.	TRBD1
CASSSPGGVTNEKLFF	TGTGCCAGCAGCTCCCCCGGGGGGGTAACTAATGAAAAACTGTTTTTT	TRBJ1-4	TRBV3-1/TRBV3-2	few	.
CASSVDGGMNTEAFF	TGTGCCAGCAGCGTAGACGGAGGCATGAACACTGAAGCTTTCTTT	TRBJ1-1	TRBV9	.	.
CANPSGGQETQYF	TGTGCCAACCCGTCGGGGGGACAAGAGACCCAGTACTTC	TRBJ2-5	TRBV25-1	.	TRBD2
CASSLEGEGLRETQYF	TGTGCCAGCAGCTTAGAGGGGGAGGGCCTTCGGGAGACCCAGTACTTC	TRBJ2-5	TRBV7-9	.	.
CASSSVGTNGDEQFF	TGCGCCAGCAGCTCAGTAGGGACAAACGGCGATGAGCAGTTCTTC	TRBJ2-1	TRBV5-1	.	.
CAISESGTGALGISNTEAFF	TGTGCCATCAGTGAGTCTGGGACAGGGGCGCTCGGTATATCGAACACTGAAGCTTTCTTT	TRBJ1-1	TRBV10-3	.	TRBD1
CASTPTGKTFSYEQYF	TGCGCCAGCACTCCTACTGGTAAAACCTTCTCCTACGAGCAGTACTTC	TRBJ2-7	TRBV10-2	.	.
CASSRTSGQYSNQPQHF	TGTGCCAGTAGTCGTACCAGTGGACAGTATAGCAATCAGCCCCAGCATTTT	TRBJ1-5	TRBV19	.	.
CASSLNRGHQPQHF	TGTGCCAGCAGCTTAAACAGGGGGCATCAGCCCCAGCATTTT	TRBJ1-5	TRBV7-2	.	TRBD1
CASTTQAAYEQYF	TGTGCCAGCACAACCCAGGCGGCCTACGAGCAGTACTTC	TRBJ2-7	TRBV28	.	.
CASSQVPGRQETQYF	TGTGCCAGCAGCCAGGTGCCCGGGAGACAAGAGACCCAGTACTTC	TRBJ2-5	TRBV7-9	.	.
CASSYSGGAMNTEAFF	TGTGCCAGCAGTTACTCAGGGGGGGCAATGAACACTGAAGCTTTCTTT	TRBJ1-1	TRBV6-5	once	.
CASSLVQGRETQYF	TGCGCCAGCAGCTTGGTGCAGGGCCGGGAGACCCAGTACTTC	TRBJ2-5	TRBV5-1	.	.
CASSEAVAGMVGANVLTF	TGTGCCAGCAGTGAAGCGGTGGCAGGGATGGTCGGGGCCAACGTCCTGACTTTC	TRBJ2-6	TRBV6-1	.	.
CASSPPGQGNSPLHF	TGCGCCAGCAGCCCGCCGGGGCAGGGTAATTCACCCCTCCACTTT	TRBJ1-6	TRBV5-1	.	.
CASSLRPSGRTYNEQFF	TGTGCCAGCAGCCTCCGCCCTAGCGGGAGAACTTACAATGAGCAGTTCTTC	TRBJ2-1	TRBV11-2	.	TRBD2
CASSTEMNTEAFF	TGTGCCAGCTCAACAGAAATGAACACTGAAGCTTTCTTT	TRBJ1-1	TRBV18	.	.
CASSFGTGFYEQYF	TGTGCCAGCAGCTTCGGGACAGGGTTCTACGAGCAGTACTTC	TRBJ2-7	TRBV7-2	once	TRBD1
CASSDPTDSGNTIYF	TGTGCCAGCAGTGACCCAACGGACTCTGGAAACACCATATATTTT	TRBJ1-3	TRBV2	.	.
CASSLASSYNEQFF	TGTGCCAGCAGCCTAGCGAGCTCCTACAATGAGCAGTTCTTC	TRBJ2-1	TRBV14	.	.